What follows are 2 T cell receptor beta chains derived from one specimen sequenced in a study of shared clonotypes between healthy human individuals (dated by TCRdb to between 2020 and 2021). Library preparation was by the immunoSEQ multiplex PCR assay. The immuneACCESS repertoire file appears here via TCRdb, limited to in-frame rearrangements. These files lack a portion of the clones; in checked studies, under half of the deficit traces to unresolved V genes, and the cause of the others is not known. In all, the sample holds under 1,100,000 clones, and about 70% of those were seen once. The ten largest clonotypes hold about 1.5% of the sample. The specimen was memory CD4+ T cells sorted from blood. This specimen's cell subset or site label, interpreted: CD45RA-negative fraction. The receptors derive from a man younger than 30 in good health.

The rearrangement links TRBV28 to TRBJ2-3; no clear D. This CDR3 contains 12 residues. Germline CDR1 reads MDHEN; CDR2 reads SYDVKM. The V end lost 7 bases, the J end lost 0 bases, and 5 bases lay between the germline ends. The CDR3, as DNA: TGTGCCAGCACTTCTAGCACAGATACGCAGTATTTT. This translates into CASTSSTDTQYF.

J is TRBJ2-6 and V is TRBV30; D may be TRBD1 or TRBD2 (6 bases each). The germline V gene encodes CDR1 GTSNPN and CDR2 SVGIG (reference sequence). V was trimmed by 0 bases and J by 2 bases, leaving 11 bases between them. The CDR3 totals 16 residues. The chain's CDR3 is CAWSVLGGTGANVLTF. For the CDR3, the DNA is TGTGCCTGGAGTGTACTCGGGGGCACTGGGGCCAACGTCCTGACTTTC.